This T cell receptor beta chain emerged from a study of early T cells in non-severe SARS-CoV-2 infection. About the study: Whole-blood bulk RNA, unsorted, was sequenced, and chains were unpaired. Study outcomes and limitations: VDJdb matches were skewed toward anti-spike CD8 T cell responses.

Regarding this clonotype: Its specificity is unknown.

In the library, individual cDNA molecules carried attached unique molecular identifiers. TCRdb used MiXCR to reprocess the 5' RACE reads, holding one entry per CDR3 protein. Here the sample spans 65,000 to 75,000 distinct CDR3 sequences, about 12% being singletons. V lost 8 bases, J lost 2 bases, and 17 bases lay in between. The CDR3 covers 14 residues. Germline CDR1 is SQVTM and CDR2 is ANQGSEA. This receptor was identified in an adult who was a healthcare worker with PCR-confirmed SARS-CoV-2 infection or an uninfected control (not recorded which). The specimen sequenced was whole blood. The chain uses TRBV29-1 and TRBJ2-3; D might be TRBD1 (6 bases). The chain's CDR3 is CSLSSGQTTDTQYF. The CDR3 region has the DNA TGCAGCTTAAGTAGTGGACAGACCACAGATACGCAGTATTTT.